These 11 T cell receptor beta chains were sequenced from one sample in a study of human T cells and chemical hapten exposure. Indicated time point: patch test 3, about 24 weeks after DPC sensitization. The treatment: therapeutic diphenylcyclopropenone sensitization with weekly scalp DPC. TCRdb processed the RACE reads anew with MiXCR; each CDR3 protein has one entry. The sample lists about 90,000 distinct CDR3 sequences, approximately 10% seen once, with around 1% in the top ten. This sample comprised whole blood, obtained in connection with sensitization to the hapten diphenylcyclopropenone (DPC). The receptor set was obtained from a woman in her 30s with alopecia areata. Some clones in this sample may be carry-over from other donors' samples.

The V and J genes are TRBV28 and TRBJ1-6; D possibly corresponds to TRBD1 (5 bases). The germline V and J ends were trimmed by 6 bases and 6 bases, with 15 bases remaining between them. CDR1 is MDHEN, CDR2 SYDVKM, per germline. The CDR3 is made up of 15 amino acids. CDR3 sequence (DNA): TGTGCCAGCAGAAGCAGGGCCCCAACTAATTCACCCCTCCACTTT. It codes for CASRSRAPTNSPLHF.

This clonotype was counted ten times or more. V gene TRBV27 combines with J gene TRBJ1-2, with 11 positions matching TRBD1. This CDR3 has 15 amino acids. The germline V gene encodes CDR1 MNHEY and CDR2 SMNVEV (reference sequence). V dropped 2 bases and J dropped 4; count of bases not matched to a gene: 3. Written as DNA, the CDR3 is TGTGCCAGCAGTTTAACGGGACAGGGGGTCTATGGCTACACCTTC. This encodes CASSLTGQGVYGYTF.

The chain carries TRBV10-3 and TRBJ2-1, with D hard to call. This CDR3 contains 13 residues. Trimming stripped 3 bases from V and 7 bases from J, with 10 bases between. Per germline, CDR1 ENHRY and CDR2 SYGVKD. This chain's CDR3 is CAISDQQGNEQFF. CDR3 in DNA: TGTGCCATCAGTGACCAACAAGGGAATGAGCAGTTCTTC.

This clonotype occurred many times. The J gene is TRBJ1-4, the V gene TRBV27; 8 positions match TRBD1. Per the germline V gene, CDR1 is MNHEY and CDR2 is SMNVEV (reference sequence). This CDR3 has 16 residues. Trimming took 6 bases from V and 0 from J; bases not matched to a gene: 6. The DNA of the CDR3 is TGTGCCAGCAGAGCCAGGGGGCTAGCAACTAATGAAAAACTGTTTTTT. It codes for CASRARGLATNEKLFF.

In its sample, this clonotype was seen many times. The chain joins TRBV29-1 to TRBJ2-1; D perhaps matches TRBD1 (5 bases). This CDR3 contains 12 residues. V lost 7 bases to trimming and J lost 8 bases, with 15 bases between them. CDR1 is SQVTM, CDR2 ANQGSEA, per germline. CDR3 residues: CSANDSWDEQFF. CDR3 coding DNA: TGCAGCGCTAACGACAGTTGGGATGAGCAGTTCTTC.

The V and J genes are TRBV3-1 and TRBJ1-2, with D possibly being TRBD1 (5 bases). Germline V lookup: CDR1 LGHDT, CDR2 YNNKEL (reference sequence). CDR3 length: 14 amino acids. Trimming pared 1 base from V and 2 bases from J, leaving 8 bases between. This CDR3 is CASSQGGLNYGYTF. The DNA of the CDR3 is TGTGCCAGCAGCCAAGGGGGCCTGAACTATGGCTACACCTTC.

This clonotype has a handful of counts. The genes are TRBV6-4 and TRBJ2-1; 7 bases are shared with TRBD1. The J segment lost 1 base and the V segment lost 5 bases, leaving 5 bases of the junction unmatched. CDR3 size: 15 residues. The germline CDR1 and CDR2 sequences are MRHNA and SNTAGT. The chain's CDR3 is CASSRDRTSYNEQFF. The CDR3 nucleotides read TGTGCCAGCAGTCGGGACAGAACTTCCTACAATGAGCAGTTCTTC.

This clonotype was found a few times. The chain uses TRBV5-5 and TRBJ2-3; D gene uncertain. CDR1 is SGHKS and CDR2 is YYEKEE in the germline V gene (reference sequence). The V end was cut by 4 bases, the J end by 0 bases, with 6 bases between. CDR3 length equals 13 residues. The CDR3, as DNA: TGTGCCAGCAGCGACGACAGCACAGATACGCAGTATTTT. Its translation is CASSDDSTDTQYF.

This clonotype has ten or more counts. The gene calls are TRBV30 and TRBJ1-1; no clear D. The CDR3 contains 13 residues. Germline CDR1 GTSNPN, CDR2 SVGIG (reference sequence). V shed 0 bases and J shed 2 bases, with 7 bases lying between them. This chain's CDR3 is CAWSVMANTEAFF. The CDR3 coding sequence is TGTGCCTGGAGTGTAATGGCTAACACTGAAGCTTTCTTT. The full variable domain, its missing parts supplied by reference TRBV30 and TRBJ1-1, is SQTIHQWPATLVQPVGSPLSLECTVEGTSNPNLYWYRQAAGRGLQLLFYSVGIGQISSEVPQNLSASRPQDRQFILSSKKLLLSDSGFYLCAWSVMANTEAFFGQGTRLTVV.

The CDR3 DNA is TGTGCCAGCAGAGGGGTGGGCGAAGAGACCCAGTACTTC. Its protein is CASRGVGEETQYF. The V and J genes are TRBV28 and TRBJ2-5, with D possibly being TRBD1 (5 bases). This CDR3 has 13 amino acids. Germline V lookup: CDR1 MDHEN, CDR2 SYDVKM. With 6 bases removed from V and 3 bases from J, the gap between germline ends came to 11 bases.

This clonotype was detected many times. The CDR3 sequence is CSVDGTGISTDTQYF. The CDR3 DNA reads TGCAGCGTGGATGGGACAGGGATTAGCACAGATACGCAGTATTTT. The rearrangement joins TRBV29-1 to TRBJ2-3, with 9 bases matching TRBD1. Germline assignment: CDR1 SQVTM and CDR2 ANQGSEA. This CDR3 has 15 residues. Trimming took 6 bases from V and 0 from J; bases not matched to a gene: 7.